This passage covers 27 T cell receptor beta chains from one sample sequenced in a study of somatic mutations in cytotoxic T cells in rheumatoid arthritis. Repertoires were generated with immunoSEQ multiplex PCR, while TCRdb's copy carries only in-frame clones and drops some. This sample has tens of thousands of clones, with approximately 78% found just once. The sequenced material came from CD8+ T cells sorted from blood. The receptors originated from an adult with rheumatoid arthritis.

The chain uses TRBV19 and TRBJ2-7; the D gene is possibly TRBD1 (6 bases). CDR3 length: 13 residues. Germline V gene sequence: CDR1 LNHDA, CDR2 SQIVND (reference sequence). V lost 2 bases and J lost 7, with 12 bases in between. CDR3 sequence reads: CASSIRDTKEQYF. DNA for the CDR3: TGTGCCAGTAGTATACGGGACACGAAAGAGCAGTACTTC.

This clone was counted a few times. The rearrangement links TRBV10-3 to TRBJ1-2; D is unresolved. CDR3 length equals 15 residues. The germline V gene encodes CDR1 ENHRY and CDR2 SYGVKD. V gave up 0 bases and J gave up 4 bases, with 12 bases separating them. The CDR3 loop reads CAISESVSATYGYTF. The CDR3 region has the DNA TGTGCCATCAGTGAGTCGGTTTCAGCGACCTATGGCTACACCTTC.

The J gene is TRBJ1-1, the V gene TRBV11-2; no clear D. The CDR3 sequence is 13 residues long. V was pared by 1 base and J by 1 base, with 4 bases between. Germline lookup yields CDR1 SGHAT and CDR2 FQNNGV. The CDR3 DNA follows: TGTGCCAGCAGCTTAGGGTGGAACACTGAAGCTTTCTTT. Translation gives CASSLGWNTEAFF.

The chain recombines TRBV5-6 with TRBJ1-5; 7 bases map to TRBD1. V dropped 3 bases and J dropped 7; count of bases not matched to a gene: 7. Germline V CDR1 and CDR2: SGHDT, YYEEEE. This CDR3 is built from 14 residues. For the CDR3, the DNA is TGTGCCAGCAGCTCCGACAGGGTCCGACAGCCCCAGCATTTT. As protein: CASSSDRVRQPQHF. Filled out from reference TRBV5-6 and TRBJ1-5, the complete variable domain reads DAGVTQSPTHLIKTRGQQVTLRCSPKSGHDTVSWYQQALGQGPQFIFQYYEEEERQRGNFPDRFSGHQFPNYSSELNVNALLLGDSALYLCASSSDRVRQPQHFGDGTRLSIL.

J is TRBJ2-6 and V is TRBV28; TRBD1 matches at 8 bases. Germline-derived CDR1 and CDR2 are MDHEN and SYDVKM. V lost 5 bases to trimming and J lost 2 bases; unmatched junction nucleotides: 5. The CDR3 length is 16 residues. The DNA of the CDR3 is TGTGCCAGCAGTGCTCAGACAGGGGCTGGGGCCAACGTCCTGACTTTC. It specifies CASSAQTGAGANVLTF.

V and J are TRBV9 and TRBJ2-4; 9 nucleotides agree with TRBD1. After removal of 3 bases from V and 1 base from J, the junction contained 8 bases not matched to a gene. Germline lookup yields CDR1 SGDLS and CDR2 YYNGEE. The CDR3 is made up of 17 amino acids. The CDR3 DNA is TGTGCCAGCAGCGCTCTGGGGACAGGGACGGCCAAAAACATTCAGTACTTC. It is translated as CASSALGTGTAKNIQYF.

The rearrangement links TRBV5-1 to TRBJ1-2; D unresolved. The CDR3 consists of 14 residues. The ends were cut back, 2 bases at V and 3 bases at J, with 11 bases in the middle. CDR1 and CDR2 from the germline V gene are SGHRS and YFSETQ. The CDR3 sequence is CASSFVGSDYGYTF. For the CDR3, the DNA is TGCGCCAGCAGCTTCGTCGGCAGCGACTATGGCTACACCTTC. The complete variable domain, with remaining parts taken from reference TRBV5-1 and TRBJ1-2, reads KAGVTQTPRYLIKTRGQQVTLSCSPISGHRSVSWYQQTPGQGLQFLFEYFSETQRNKGNFPGRFSGRQFSNSRSEMNVSTLELGDSALYLCASSFVGSDYGYTFGSGTRLTVV.

The rearrangement uses TRBV15 and TRBJ1-2, with D possibly matching TRBD1 (5 bases). The CDR3 spans 13 residues. From germline, CDR1 is LNHNV and CDR2 YYDKDF (reference sequence). The V end lost 5 bases, the J end lost 5 bases, and 12 bases lay between the germline ends. The CDR3 DNA is TGTGCCACCAGCCCGACAGTCGAATATGGCTACACCTTC. Its protein product is CATSPTVEYGYTF.

The J gene is TRBJ1-2, the V gene TRBV28; D gene uncertain. CDR3 length equals 18 residues. Germline CDR1 and CDR2: MDHEN and SYDVKM. With 6 bases removed from V and 5 bases from J, the gap between germline ends came to 28 bases. CDR3 amino acids: CASRAPLSLSEDRYGYTF. CDR3 DNA sequence: TGTGCCAGCAGGGCTCCTTTAAGTCTAAGCGAGGATCGGTATGGCTACACCTTC.

The sample holds a few counts of this clone. This chain links TRBV4-2 with TRBJ2-1, with a tentative D call TRBD2 (6 bases). The CDR3 length is 16 residues. CDR1 is LGHNA and CDR2 is YNFKEQ in the germline V gene. Trimming took off 1 base at V and 4 bases at J, with 14 bases between the two ends. The CDR3 is CASSQGPSGQYNEQFF. CDR3 DNA: TGTGCCAGCAGCCAAGGGCCCAGCGGGCAATACAATGAGCAGTTCTTC.

This clone showed up just a few times. The chain links TRBV5-3 to TRBJ2-2; D ambiguous. TRBV5-3 is an ORF; its function is uncertain. Trimming left V 7 bases short and J 8 bases short, with 6 bases between. The CDR3 has 10 amino acids. The CDR3 region is CARSGGELFF. CDR3 coding DNA: TGTGCCAGATCCGGGGGGGAGCTGTTTTTT.

For the CDR3, the DNA is TGCAGCGCTGTCGGGAGGGGAGAGACCCAGTACTTC. Translated: CSAVGRGETQYF. The chain has TRBV29-1 and TRBJ2-5, with TRBD2 identical over 8 bases. CDR3 length: 12 amino acids. The V gene's germline CDR1 is SQVTM and CDR2 ANQGSEA. V shed 7 bases, J shed 4 bases, and the junction held 5 bases outside the gene matches. The full variable domain, its missing parts supplied by reference TRBV29-1 and TRBJ2-5, is SAVISQKPSRDICQRGTSLTIQCQVDSQVTMMFWYRQQPGQSLTLIATANQGSEATYESGFVIDKFPISRPNLTFSTLTVSNMSPEDSSIYLCSAVGRGETQYFGPGTRLLVL.

The rearrangement links TRBV10-1 to TRBJ1-2; D call uncertain. Germline values: CDR1 WNHNN, CDR2 SYGVQD (reference sequence). V was trimmed by 6 bases and J by 0 bases, leaving 8 bases between them. The CDR3 spans 13 residues. The CDR3 sequence is CASSPDANYGYTF. CDR3 DNA sequence: TGCGCCAGCAGCCCGGACGCTAACTATGGCTACACCTTC.

This clone came up a few times. The V gene is TRBV14, the J gene TRBJ1-3; D uncertain. Germline V lookup: CDR1 SGHDN, CDR2 FVKESK. The CDR3 is 14 amino acids. The V end lost 0 bases, the J end lost 3 bases, and 6 bases lay between the germline ends. CDR3 sequence: CASSQDKDGNTIYF. The DNA for the CDR3 is TGTGCCAGCAGCCAAGACAAGGATGGAAACACCATATATTTT.

This rearrangement joins TRBV6-5 to TRBJ1-1; D possibly corresponds to TRBD1 (5 bases). V was clipped by 0 bases and J by 5 bases, with 13 bases between them. Germline CDR1 reads MNHEY; CDR2 reads SVGAGI. This CDR3 contains 15 residues. Here the CDR3 reads CASSYSKGLTTEAFF. The CDR3 nucleotides are TGTGCCAGCAGTTACTCGAAGGGACTCACTACTGAAGCTTTCTTT.

In this sample, this clone turned up a few times. The V gene is TRBV27, the J gene TRBJ2-4; D may be TRBD1 or TRBD2 (6 bases each). The CDR3 is made up of 14 amino acids. The V gene's germline CDR1 is MNHEY and CDR2 SMNVEV (reference sequence). V shed 2 bases and J shed 9 bases, with 14 bases lying between them. The CDR3 reads CASSLGGPGAIQYF. The CDR3 nucleotides are TGTGCCAGCAGTTTAGGGGGGCCCGGGGCCATTCAGTACTTC.

The chain has TRBV7-8 and TRBJ2-2; D gene ambiguous. There are 15 residues in the CDR3. Trimming removed 1 base from V and 1 base from J, with 7 bases in between. Germline CDR1 reads SGHVS; CDR2 reads FQNEAQ. The CDR3 DNA sequence: TGTGCCAGCAGCTTAGAAAGGAAGAACACCGGGGAGCTGTTTTTT. As protein: CASSLERKNTGELFF.

The CDR3 is CASSLGTGEGHEQYF. The CDR3 nucleotides are TGTGCCAGCAGCTTGGGAACTGGGGAGGGCCACGAGCAGTACTTC. The rearrangement links TRBV7-6 to TRBJ2-7; 7 bases are shared with TRBD2. The V gene's germline CDR1 is SGHVS and CDR2 FNYEAQ. The CDR3 is 15 amino acids. The V segment lost 3 bases and the J segment 5 bases; nucleotides outside the gene matches: 10.

This clone was picked up one time. V gene TRBV27 combines with J gene TRBJ1-2, with D perhaps matching TRBD1 (6 bases). V lost 5 bases to trimming and J lost 2 bases, with 15 bases between them. This CDR3 region has 15 residues. Germline V gene sequence: CDR1 MNHEY, CDR2 SMNVEV (reference sequence). The CDR3 here is CASSRFDRINYGYTF. CDR3 DNA sequence: TGTGCCAGCAGTCGATTCGACAGGATCAACTATGGCTACACCTTC.

V gene TRBV27 combines with J gene TRBJ2-7; no firm D call. CDR1 is MNHEY, CDR2 SMNVEV, per germline (reference sequence). The V end was cut by 0 bases, the J end by 0 bases, with 9 bases between. The CDR3 totals 15 residues. CDR3 in DNA: TGTGCCAGCAGTTTATCGGCAGGTTTCTCCTACGAGCAGTACTTC. Its protein product is CASSLSAGFSYEQYF.

This clone was seen just once. The chain carries TRBV6-5 and TRBJ2-5; no clear D. The better agreement between TRBJ2-7 and the DNA end casts doubt on the J call. The CDR3 covers 14 residues. CDR1 and CDR2 (germline): MNHEY, SVGAGI. CDR3 DNA sequence: TGTGCCAGCAGTTACGGGGTTACCTCCTACGAGCAGTACTTC. Its protein product is CASSYGVTSYEQYF.

V is TRBV7-2 and J is TRBJ1-4; no clear D. From germline, CDR1 is SGHTA and CDR2 FQGNSA. V was trimmed by 7 bases and J by 0 bases, leaving 12 bases between them. The CDR3 length is 15 residues. CDR3: CASTLRTATNEKLFF. In nucleotides, the CDR3 is TGTGCCAGCACCCTCCGGACTGCAACTAATGAAAAACTGTTTTTT.

This clone was counted a single time. The chain links TRBV11-3 to TRBJ2-5; no clear D gene. CDR3 length: 15 amino acids. CDR1 SGHNT and CDR2 YENEEA come from the germline V gene. The V end lost 1 base, the J end lost 5 bases, and 14 bases lay between the germline ends. DNA of the CDR3: TGTGCCAGCAGCTTAGTAGGACCGGGTTTGGAGACCCAGTACTTC. Translation: CASSLVGPGLETQYF.

V gene TRBV7-9 combines with J gene TRBJ1-1; 7 bases match TRBD1. This CDR3 comprises 13 residues. J gave up 4 bases and V 5 bases, and 4 bases lay outside the gene matches. Looked up from germline, CDR1 is SEHNR and CDR2 is FQNEAQ (reference sequence). DNA for the CDR3: TGTGCCAGCAGCCCAGGGGGACCCACTGAAGCTTTCTTT. It is translated as CASSPGGPTEAFF.

The chain joins TRBV4-1 to TRBJ1-5; no reliable D call. This CDR3 spans 15 amino acids. V shed 1 base and J shed 7 bases, with 14 bases lying between them. Looked up from germline, CDR1 is MGHRA and CDR2 is YSYEKL. The CDR3 DNA follows: TGCGCCAGCAGCCAAGTAAGTTCCCCTCGGCAGCCCCAGCATTTT. It encodes CASSQVSSPRQPQHF.

The chain has TRBV2 and TRBJ2-2; D may be TRBD1 or TRBD2 (5 bases each). The germline V and J ends were trimmed by 7 bases and 5 bases, with 26 bases remaining between them. The CDR3 extends over 18 amino acids. CDR1 and CDR2 (germline): SNHLY, FYNNEI. The DNA of the CDR3 is TGTGCCAGCATCGCCCCGGCCATCCGAGGGGTGGGTACCGGGGAGCTGTTTTTT. Translated, it gives CASIAPAIRGVGTGELFF.

J is TRBJ2-7 and V is TRBV4-2; 7 bases map to TRBD2. The CDR3 consists of 21 residues. Germline V gives CDR1 LGHNA, CDR2 YNFKEQ. Trimming took 0 bases from V and 3 from J; bases not matched to a gene: 23. CDR3 in DNA: TGTGCCAGCAGCCAAGATTTGGGAGATTTTCCAGCGGGACTACTGGTCTACGAGCAGTACTTC. Translated: CASSQDLGDFPAGLLVYEQYF.